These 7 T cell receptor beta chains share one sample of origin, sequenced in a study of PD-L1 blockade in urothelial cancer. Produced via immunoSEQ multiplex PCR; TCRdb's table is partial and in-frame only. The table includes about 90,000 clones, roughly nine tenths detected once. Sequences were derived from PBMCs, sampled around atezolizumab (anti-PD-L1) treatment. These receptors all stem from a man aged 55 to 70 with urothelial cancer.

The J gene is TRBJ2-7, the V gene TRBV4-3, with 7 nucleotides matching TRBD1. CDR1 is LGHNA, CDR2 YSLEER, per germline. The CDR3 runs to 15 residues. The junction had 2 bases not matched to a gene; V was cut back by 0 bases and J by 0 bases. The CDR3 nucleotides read TGCGCCAGCAGCCAAGAAAGGGACAGCTCCTACGAGCAGTACTTC. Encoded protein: CASSQERDSSYEQYF.

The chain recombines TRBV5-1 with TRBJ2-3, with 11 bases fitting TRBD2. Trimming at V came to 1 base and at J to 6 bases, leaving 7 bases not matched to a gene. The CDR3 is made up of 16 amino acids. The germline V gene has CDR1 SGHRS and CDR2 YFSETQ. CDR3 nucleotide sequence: TGCGCCAGCAGCTTGCCGACTAGCGGGACGGGGGATACGCAGTATTTT. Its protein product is CASSLPTSGTGDTQYF.

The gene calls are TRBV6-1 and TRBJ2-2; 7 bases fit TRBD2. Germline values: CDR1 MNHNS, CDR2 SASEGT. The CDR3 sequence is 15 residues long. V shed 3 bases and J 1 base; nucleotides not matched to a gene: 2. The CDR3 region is CASSEVAGNTGELFF. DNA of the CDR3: TGTGCCAGCAGTGAGGTAGCGGGGAACACCGGGGAGCTGTTTTTT.

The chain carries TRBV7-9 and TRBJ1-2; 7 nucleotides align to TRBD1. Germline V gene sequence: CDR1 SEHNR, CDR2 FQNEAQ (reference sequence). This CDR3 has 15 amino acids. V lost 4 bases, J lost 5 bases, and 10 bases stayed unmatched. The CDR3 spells CASSSAGQLNYGYTF. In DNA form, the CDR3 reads TGTGCCAGCAGCTCGGCGGGACAGCTGAATTATGGCTACACCTTC.

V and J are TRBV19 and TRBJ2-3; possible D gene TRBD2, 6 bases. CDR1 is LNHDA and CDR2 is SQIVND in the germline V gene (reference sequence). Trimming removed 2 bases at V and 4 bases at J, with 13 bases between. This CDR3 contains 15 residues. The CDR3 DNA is TGTGCCAGTAGTATACGGAGGGAAGGGCCAGATACGCAGTATTTT. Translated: CASSIRREGPDTQYF.

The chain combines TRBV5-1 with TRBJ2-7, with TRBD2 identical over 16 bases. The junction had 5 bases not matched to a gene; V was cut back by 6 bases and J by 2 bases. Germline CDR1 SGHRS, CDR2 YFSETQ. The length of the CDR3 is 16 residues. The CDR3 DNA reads TGCGCCAGCACCCCGGGACTAGCGGGGGGGCCCTACGAGCAGTACTTC. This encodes CASTPGLAGGPYEQYF. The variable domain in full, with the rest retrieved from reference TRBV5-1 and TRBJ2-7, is KAGVTQTPRYLIKTRGQQVTLSCSPISGHRSVSWYQQTPGQGLQFLFEYFSETQRNKGNFPGRFSGRQFSNSRSEMNVSTLELGDSALYLCASTPGLAGGPYEQYFGPGTRLTVT.

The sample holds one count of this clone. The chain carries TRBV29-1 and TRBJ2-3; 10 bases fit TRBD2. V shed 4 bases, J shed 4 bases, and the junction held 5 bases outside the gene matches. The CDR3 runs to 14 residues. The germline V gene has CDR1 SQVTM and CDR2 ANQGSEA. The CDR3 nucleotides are TGCAGCGTTGTCGGACTAGCGGACCCAGATACGCAGTATTTT. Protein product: CSVVGLADPDTQYF.